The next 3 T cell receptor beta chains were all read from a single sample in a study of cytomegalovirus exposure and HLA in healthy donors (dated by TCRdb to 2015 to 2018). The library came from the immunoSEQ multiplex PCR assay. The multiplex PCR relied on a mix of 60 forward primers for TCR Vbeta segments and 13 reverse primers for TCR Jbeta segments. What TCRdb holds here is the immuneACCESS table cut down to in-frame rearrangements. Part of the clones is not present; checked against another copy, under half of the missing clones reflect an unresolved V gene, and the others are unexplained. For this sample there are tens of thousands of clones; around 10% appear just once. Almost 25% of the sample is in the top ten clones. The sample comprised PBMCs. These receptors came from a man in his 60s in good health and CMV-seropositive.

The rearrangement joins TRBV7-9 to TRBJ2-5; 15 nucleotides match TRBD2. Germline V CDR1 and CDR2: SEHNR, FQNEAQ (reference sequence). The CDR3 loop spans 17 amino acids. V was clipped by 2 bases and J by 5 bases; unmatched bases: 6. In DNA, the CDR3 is TGTGCCAGCAGCTTAAGGACTAGCGGGAGGGGAGATGAGACCCAGTACTTC. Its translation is CASSLRTSGRGDETQYF.

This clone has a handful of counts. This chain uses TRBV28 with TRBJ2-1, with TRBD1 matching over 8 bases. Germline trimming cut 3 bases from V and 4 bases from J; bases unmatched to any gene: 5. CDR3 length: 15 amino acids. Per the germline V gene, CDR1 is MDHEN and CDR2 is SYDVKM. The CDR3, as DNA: TGTGCCAGCAGTTTGGGGGACAGGAGTTACAATGAGCAGTTCTTC. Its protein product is CASSLGDRSYNEQFF.

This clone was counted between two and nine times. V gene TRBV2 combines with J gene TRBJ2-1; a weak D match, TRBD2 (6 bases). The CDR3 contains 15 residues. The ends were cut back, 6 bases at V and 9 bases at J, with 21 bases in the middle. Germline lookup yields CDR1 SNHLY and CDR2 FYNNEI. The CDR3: CASREGPSRSGEQFF. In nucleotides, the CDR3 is TGTGCCAGCAGGGAGGGACCTTCTCGTTCCGGTGAGCAGTTCTTC.